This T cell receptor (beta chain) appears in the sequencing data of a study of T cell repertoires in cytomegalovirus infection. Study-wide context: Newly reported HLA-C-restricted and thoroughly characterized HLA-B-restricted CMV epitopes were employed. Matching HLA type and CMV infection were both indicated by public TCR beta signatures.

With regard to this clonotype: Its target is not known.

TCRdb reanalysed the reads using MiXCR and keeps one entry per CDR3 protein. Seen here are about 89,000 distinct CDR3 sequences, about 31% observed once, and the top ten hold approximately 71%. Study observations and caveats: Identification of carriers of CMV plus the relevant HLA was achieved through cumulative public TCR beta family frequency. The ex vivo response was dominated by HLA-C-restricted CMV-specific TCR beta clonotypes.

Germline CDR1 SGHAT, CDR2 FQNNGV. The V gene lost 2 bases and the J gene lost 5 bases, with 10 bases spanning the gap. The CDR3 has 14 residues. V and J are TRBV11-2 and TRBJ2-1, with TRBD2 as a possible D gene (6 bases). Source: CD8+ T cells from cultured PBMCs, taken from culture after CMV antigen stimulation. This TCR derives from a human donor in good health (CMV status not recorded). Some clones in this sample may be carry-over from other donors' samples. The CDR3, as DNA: TGTGCCAGCAGCTTACAGCGGGTCGACAATGAGCAGTTCTTC. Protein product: CASSLQRVDNEQFF. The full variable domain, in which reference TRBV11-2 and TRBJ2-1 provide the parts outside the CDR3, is EAGVAQSPRYKIIEKRQSVAFWCNPISGHATLYWYQQILGQGPKLLIQFQNNGVVDDSQLPKDRFSAERLKGVDSTLKIQPAKLEDSAVYLCASSLQRVDNEQFFGPGTRLTVL.